Listed below are T cell receptor beta chains from one sample, sequenced in a study of T cells after yellow fever vaccination. TCRdb independently ran MiXCR on the 5' RACE reads; one entry per CDR3 protein. The data show 250,000 or so distinct CDR3 sequences, approximately 6.3% seen once. Sequenced here: CD4+ T cells sorted from PBMCs, sampled on the day of the yellow fever booster vaccination. All receptors come from a man in his thirties or forties who received the YFV17D yellow fever vaccine. Each CDR3 is given with its conserved first and last residue. The D gene is left open where the match is weak. Expanded clones get a size class; other rows say once, few or many, or leave the size out.

clone size,J gene,D gene,V gene,CDR3 DNA,CDR3 protein
NA,TRBJ2-7,NA,TRBV20-1,TGCAGTGCCGGGACTGAGACCTACGAGCAGTACTTC,CSAGTETYEQYF
few,TRBJ1-5,NA,TRBV4-3,TGCGCCAGCAGCCAAGGCCGGAATCAGCCCCAGCATTTT,CASSQGRNQPQHF
NA,TRBJ1-2,NA,TRBV11-2,TGTGCCAGCAGCAATGGACAGACCTATGGCTACACCTTC,CASSNGQTYGYTF
many,TRBJ2-5,NA,TRBV10-3,TGTGCCATCAGTGCGGGAGCCCAAGAGACCCAGTACTTC,CAISAGAQETQYF
few,TRBJ2-5,NA,TRBV12-3/TRBV12-4,TGTGCCAGCAGTTATAGGGGAACCCACGGGGGAGAGACCCAGTACTTC,CASSYRGTHGGETQYF
NA,TRBJ2-5,TRBD1,TRBV11-2,TGTGCCAGCAGCCCGCGGACAGGGAGCCAAGAGACCCAGTACTTC,CASSPRTGSQETQYF
few,TRBJ2-3,TRBD2,TRBV5-1,TGCGCCAGCAGCCGGCCCCGACTAGCTCCAGATACGCAGTATTTT,CASSRPRLAPDTQYF
many,TRBJ2-5,TRBD1,TRBV29-1,TGCAGCGTTGAAGTTAGGGCAGGGGGCGGCGAGACCCAGTACTTC,CSVEVRAGGGETQYF
few,TRBJ2-2,NA,TRBV12-3/TRBV12-4,TGTGCCAGCAGATCCGACCCCCCCGGGGAGCTGTTTTTT,CASRSDPPGELFF
many,TRBJ1-5,NA,TRBV19,TGTGCCGCTTCAACTGGGCGGATCAATCAGCCCCAGCATTTT,CAASTGRINQPQHF
few,TRBJ2-7,NA,TRBV20-1,TGCCGCCCTGGGCGGGACGGATCCTACGAGCAGTACTTC,CRPGRDGSYEQYF
NA,TRBJ2-7,NA,TRBV20-1,TGCAGTGCTAGAGTTGGGGGACTGCTTGTTTCGGGGAACGAGCAGTACTTC,CSARVGGLLVSGNEQYF
few,TRBJ1-1,NA,TRBV18,TGTGCCAGCTCACAGGGGGTAGACACTGAAGCTTTCTTT,CASSQGVDTEAFF
many,TRBJ1-2,NA,TRBV12-3/TRBV12-4,TGTGCCAGCAGTTTAAGGGGTTCCAGCGGCTACACCTTC,CASSLRGSSGYTF
many,TRBJ2-7,NA,TRBV6-5,TGTGCCAGCAGTTACCAAAACCGAATTCAGGGATCCCCCTACGAGCAGTACTTC,CASSYQNRIQGSPYEQYF
many,TRBJ2-7,NA,TRBV30,TGTGCCTGGACCCGGGCGGGAAAAACCTCCTACGAGCAGTACTTC,CAWTRAGKTSYEQYF
many,TRBJ2-7,NA,TRBV20-1,TGCAGTGCTAGGCGGGCTCCCTCCTACGAGCAGTACTTC,CSARRAPSYEQYF
many,TRBJ2-1,TRBD2,TRBV5-1,TGCGCCAGCAGTTCCCAACTAGCGGGAGTTTACAATGAGCAGTTCTTC,CASSSQLAGVYNEQFF
few,TRBJ2-4,NA,TRBV20-1,TGCAGTGCTTTCCCCGCGCCTGGGGCCAAAAACATTCAGTACTTC,CSAFPAPGAKNIQYF
few,TRBJ2-5,NA,TRBV18,TGTGCCAGCTCACCCAATCAGGGGGGGTCGGAAGAGACCCAGTACTTC,CASSPNQGGSEETQYF
many,TRBJ2-1,NA,TRBV6-2/TRBV6-3,TGTGCCAGCAGTAAAGGGCCATACAATGAGCAGTTCTTC,CASSKGPYNEQFF
NA,TRBJ2-2,NA,TRBV7-6,TGTGCCAGCAGCCCCACCCAGGGGATCACCGGGGAGCTGTTTTTT,CASSPTQGITGELFF